This TCR beta chain was sequenced for a study of cytomegalovirus exposure and HLA in healthy donors. At the level of the study: The same platform used for the approximately 700 first-cohort repertoires was also used for the roughly 120 validation repertoires, as a later analysis reported. The study's findings and limits: Researchers catalogued 160 or so TCR beta chains as cytomegalovirus-associated. Cytomegalovirus status was reportedly diagnosed by the classifier with high sensitivity and specificity.

The assay was immunoSEQ multiplex PCR, and TCRdb's table has in-frame clones only and misses some. Among about 130,000 clones, approximately 89% were seen once, and the ten largest hold about 8.2%. A note on this clone: Its antigen is currently unknown.

The CDR3 length is 16 residues. The germline gives CDR1 SGHAT, CDR2 FQNNGV. Trimming at V came to 4 bases and at J to 3 bases, leaving 9 bases not matched to a gene. This rearrangement joins TRBV11-2 to TRBJ2-1, with 7 positions matching TRBD2. The receptor's source is a woman aged 18-29 years in good health and CMV-seropositive. Source material: PBMCs. CDR3 amino acids: CASSSPRGRGYNEQFF. In nucleotides, the CDR3 is TGTGCCAGCAGCTCCCCTAGAGGGAGGGGCTACAATGAGCAGTTCTTC. Drawing the rest from reference TRBV11-2 and TRBJ2-1, the complete variable domain is EAGVAQSPRYKIIEKRQSVAFWCNPISGHATLYWYQQILGQGPKLLIQFQNNGVVDDSQLPKDRFSAERLKGVDSTLKIQPAKLEDSAVYLCASSSPRGRGYNEQFFGPGTRLTVL.